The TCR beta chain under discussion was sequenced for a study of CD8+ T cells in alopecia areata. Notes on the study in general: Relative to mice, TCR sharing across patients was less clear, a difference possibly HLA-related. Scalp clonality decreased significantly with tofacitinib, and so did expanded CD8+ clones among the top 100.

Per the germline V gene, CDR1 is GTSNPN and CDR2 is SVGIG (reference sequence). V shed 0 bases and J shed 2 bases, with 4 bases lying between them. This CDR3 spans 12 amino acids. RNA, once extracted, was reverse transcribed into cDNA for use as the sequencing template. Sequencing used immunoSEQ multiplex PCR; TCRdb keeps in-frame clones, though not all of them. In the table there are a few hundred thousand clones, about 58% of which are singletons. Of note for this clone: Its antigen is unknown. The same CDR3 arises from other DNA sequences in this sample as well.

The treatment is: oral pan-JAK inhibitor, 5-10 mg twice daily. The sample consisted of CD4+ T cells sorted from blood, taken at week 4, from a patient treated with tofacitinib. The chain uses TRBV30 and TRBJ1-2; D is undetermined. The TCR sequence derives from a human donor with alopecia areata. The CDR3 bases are TGTGCCTGGAGTGTGCGGAACTATGGCTACACCTTC. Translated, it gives CAWSVRNYGYTF.